This entry concerns a single T cell receptor (beta chain). CDR1 and CDR2 (germline): SGHTA, FQGNSA. Trimming removed 5 bases from V and 1 base from J, with 9 bases in between. CDR3 length equals 14 residues. This specimen comes from a study of blood T cell repertoires in COVID-19. Here immunoSEQ multiplex PCR was the method, and the copy in TCRdb shows in-frame clones only, minus some. The sample holds about 200,000 clones, around 81% seen once. The sample comprised peripheral blood. This clonotype originated in a woman aged 70 to 79 with acute or convalescent COVID-19. This chain connects TRBV7-2 to TRBJ2-1; D may be TRBD1 (6 bases). CDR3 nucleotides: TGTGCCAGCAGCGCCGGACAGTCCTACAATGAGCAGTTCTTC. Its protein is CASSAGQSYNEQFF.